Presented here are 30 T cell receptor beta chains from one specimen sequenced in a study of breast tumors, draining lymph nodes, adjacent tissues (dated by TCRdb to 2016 to 2017). The axillary draining lymph nodes of breast cancer patients were the source of the lymph node samples. The library was obtained by multiplex PCR. The sequencing machine was an Illumina HiSeq 2000. Using fastp trimming at Q25 and MiXCR clonotype assembly, TCRdb reanalyzed the public sequencing data and kept in-frame beta chains. Rows merge per CDR3 protein into single entries with the most common DNA and genes. Recorded for this sample are over 100,000 distinct CDR3 sequences; 20% to 25% of them occurred a single time. Roughly 2.6% of the sample is held by the ten biggest clonotypes. Sequencing input: axillary lymph node tissue. The receptors derive from a female donor with breast cancer. Some clones in this sample may be carry-over from other donors' samples.

This clonotype was detected many times. This chain connects TRBV19 to TRBJ1-3; D gene ambiguous. The CDR3 extends over 15 amino acids. With 5 bases removed from V and 0 bases from J, the gap between germline ends came to 11 bases. CDR1 and CDR2 from the germline V gene are LNHDA and SQIVND (reference sequence). DNA of the CDR3: TGTGCCAGTAGTCCTAGGCAAGTCTCTGGAAACACCATATATTTT. Encoded protein: CASSPRQVSGNTIYF.

There are many counts of this clonotype. The gene calls are TRBV5-4 and TRBJ2-7; D call uncertain. Germline lookup yields CDR1 SGHNT and CDR2 YYREEE (reference sequence). CDR3 length: 13 residues. V was shortened by 0 bases and J by 0 bases, with 4 bases between the two germline ends. CDR3 nucleotides: TGTGCCAGCAGCTTGGGGGTCTCCTACGAGCAGTACTTC. This codes for CASSLGVSYEQYF.

A note on this clonotype: A clone one base away is much larger, so this may be a read error. The chain employs TRBV6-2 or TRBV6-3 and TRBJ2-7; no clear D gene. The CDR3 length is 13 residues. Trimming pared 2 bases from V and 6 bases from J, leaving 11 bases between. CDR1 and CDR2 (germline): MNHEY, SVGEGT. The CDR3 is CASSYQKVCEQYF. The DNA for the CDR3 is TGTGCCAGCAGTTACCAAAAGGTCTGCGAGCAGTACTTC.

The sample holds many counts of this clonotype. The J gene is TRBJ2-7, the V gene TRBV4-2; D gene ambiguous. CDR1 is LGHNA and CDR2 is YNFKEQ in the germline V gene. This CDR3 spans 13 amino acids. V lost 0 bases and J 6 bases, leaving 9 bases between the germline ends. This CDR3 reads CASSQDEGGEQYF. The CDR3 region has the DNA TGTGCCAGCAGCCAAGACGAAGGCGGCGAGCAGTACTTC.

Ten or more counts support this clonotype. CDR3 bases: TGTGCCACCAGCAGAGATTTAGGGAATGAGCAGTTCTTC. Protein sequence: CATSRDLGNEQFF. This chain connects TRBV15 to TRBJ2-1; unclear D gene. There are 13 residues in the CDR3. From germline, CDR1 is LNHNV and CDR2 YYDKDF (reference sequence). The ends were cut back, 0 bases at V and 7 bases at J, with 7 bases in the middle.

This clonotype turned up a few times. The chain joins TRBV4-1 to TRBJ1-4; 12 nucleotides align to TRBD1. V lost 3 bases and J lost 4; bases outside the gene matches: 6. The germline V gene encodes CDR1 MGHRA and CDR2 YSYEKL. The CDR3 is 17 residues long. DNA of the CDR3: TGCGCCAGCAGCCACGGGACAGGGGGCGTAGGTAATGAAAAACTGTTTTTT. It yields the protein CASSHGTGGVGNEKLFF.

This clonotype was seen ten or more times. The chain carries TRBV5-8 and TRBJ2-7; possibly TRBD1 for D (6 bases). Per germline, CDR1 SGHTS and CDR2 YDEGEE. The CDR3 spans 14 residues. Trimming cost V 1 base and J 7 bases, with 15 bases left between them. The CDR3 region is CASSLKGQRYEQYF. DNA of the CDR3: TGTGCCAGCAGCTTGAAAGGACAGCGGTATGAGCAGTACTTC. The full variable domain, completed using reference TRBV5-8 and TRBJ2-7, is EAGVTQSPTHLIKTRGQQATLRCSPISGHTSVYWYQQALGLGLQFLLWYDEGEERNRGNFPPRFSGRQFPNYSSELNVNALELEDSALYLCASSLKGQRYEQYFGPGTRLTVT.

V usage is TRBV6-2 or TRBV6-3 and J usage is TRBJ2-3, with D unresolved. V gave up 2 bases and J gave up 2 bases, with 8 bases separating them. The CDR3 has 14 residues. Germline V gene lookup returns CDR1 MNHEY and CDR2 SVGEGT. CDR3 DNA: TGTGCCAGCAGTTACGGTGGAAACACAGATACGCAGTATTTT. Residues: CASSYGGNTDTQYF.

This clonotype was seen at least ten times. V gene TRBV5-8 combines with J gene TRBJ2-1; TRBD1 aligns across 7 bases. This CDR3 has 15 amino acids. Per the germline V gene, CDR1 is SGHTS and CDR2 is YDEGEE. V shed 4 bases, J shed 4 bases, and the junction held 8 bases outside the gene matches. The CDR3: CASSHRTGVYNEQFF. In DNA form, the CDR3 reads TGTGCCAGCAGCCATAGGACAGGAGTTTACAATGAGCAGTTCTTC.

This clonotype came up many times. The chain uses TRBV2 and TRBJ2-5, with 8 bases matching TRBD2. Germline CDR1 SNHLY, CDR2 FYNNEI. Germline trimming cut 6 bases from V and 0 bases from J; bases unmatched to any gene: 3. This CDR3 region has 14 residues. The CDR3 protein is CASRLAENQETQYF. The CDR3 DNA sequence: TGTGCCAGCAGACTAGCGGAAAACCAAGAGACCCAGTACTTC.

This clonotype was counted between two and nine times. The chain carries TRBV28 and TRBJ2-5; maybe TRBD1 (6 bases). The V end lost 7 bases, the J end lost 5 bases, and 14 bases lay between the germline ends. The CDR3 spans 13 residues. Germline CDR1 reads MDHEN; CDR2 reads SYDVKM. The CDR3 loop is CASTRQVSETQYF. CDR3 sequence (DNA): TGTGCCAGCACCCGACAGGTATCCGAGACCCAGTACTTC.

This clonotype occurred many times. The chain combines TRBV7-8 with TRBJ2-5; TRBD1 aligns across 9 bases. The CDR3 is made up of 16 amino acids. In germline, CDR1 is SGHVS, CDR2 FQNEAQ. V trimming: 4 bases; J trimming: 5 bases; junction bases outside the gene matches: 11. The CDR3 spells CASSSRSTGGRETQYF. The CDR3 nucleotides are TGTGCCAGCAGCTCCCGGAGCACAGGGGGCAGGGAGACCCAGTACTTC.

The rearrangement uses TRBV19 and TRBJ1-4; D ambiguous. CDR1 is LNHDA and CDR2 is SQIVND in the germline V gene (reference sequence). The ends were cut back, 4 bases at V and 3 bases at J, with 12 bases in the middle. The length of the CDR3 is 15 residues. DNA of the CDR3: TGTGCCAGTAGTACCCCCGGGAGTCCTAATGAAAAACTGTTTTTT. Encoded protein: CASSTPGSPNEKLFF.

At least ten counts were recorded for this clonotype. V is TRBV12-3 or TRBV12-4 and J is TRBJ2-2; D might be TRBD2 (6 bases). The germline V and J ends were trimmed by 2 bases and 2 bases, with 9 bases remaining between them. The CDR3 is made up of 15 amino acids. CDR3 region: CASSLRTINTGELFF. Here the CDR3 DNA reads TGTGCCAGCAGTTTACGGACTATCAACACCGGGGAGCTGTTTTTT.

Many counts were recorded for this clonotype. The chain employs TRBV20-1 and TRBJ2-3; 8 bases are a match to TRBD2. V was clipped by 5 bases and J by 3 bases; unmatched bases: 1. The CDR3 extends over 12 amino acids. Germline V lookup: CDR1 DFQATT, CDR2 SNEGSKA (reference sequence). CDR3 in DNA: TGCAGTGCTGGCGGGAGGACAGATACGCAGTATTTT. It translates to CSAGGRTDTQYF.

Worth noting for this clonotype: It may be a read error: a sequence one base away is much more abundant. The CDR3, as DNA: TGTGCCGGCAGTTACTCCGCGTCCGAGCAGTACTTC. Protein product: CAGSYSASEQYF. This chain joins TRBV6-6 and TRBJ2-7; D is ambiguous. The CDR3 is made up of 12 amino acids. Germline V CDR1 and CDR2: MNHNY, SVGAGI (reference sequence).

This clonotype was detected ten times or more. This chain connects TRBV11-3 to TRBJ2-1; 10 positions agree with TRBD2. The germline CDR1 and CDR2 sequences are SGHNT and YENEEA. Trimming removed 2 bases from V and 6 bases from J; junction bases left unmatched: 4. The CDR3 has 15 residues. The CDR3 loop is CASSLLGLAANEQFF. The CDR3 DNA reads as TGTGCCAGCAGCTTACTCGGACTAGCGGCCAATGAGCAGTTCTTC.

Worth noting for this clonotype: One base away lies a much larger clone, so this may be a sequencing read error. The chain couples TRBV30 to TRBJ2-1; D is possibly TRBD1 (5 bases). There are 14 residues in the CDR3. CDR1 is GTSNPN and CDR2 is SVGIG in the germline V gene (reference sequence). The CDR3 spells CAWSKTDSYSEQFF. CDR3 nucleotides: TGTGCCTGGAGCAAGACAGACTCCTACAGTGAGCAGTTCTTC.

The table lists this clonotype with many counts. The CDR3 DNA follows: TGTGCCAGCAGCCGGGGGGCGGGAACGAACACCGGGGAGCTGTTTTTT. It codes for CASSRGAGTNTGELFF. This rearrangement joins TRBV5-6 to TRBJ2-2; tentatively, D is TRBD2 (7 bases). V lost 4 bases and J lost 0, with 13 bases in between. The V gene's germline CDR1 is SGHDT and CDR2 YYEEEE. The CDR3 has 16 residues.

A word on this clonotype: A much larger clone is a single base away; this may be a read error. The chain uses TRBV4-3 and TRBJ2-2, with D perhaps given as TRBD1 or TRBD2 (5 bases each). Per germline, CDR1 LGHNA and CDR2 YSLEER. The CDR3 covers 15 residues. In DNA, the CDR3 is TGCGCCAGCAGCCAACTCGACAGTGACACCGGGGAGCCGTTTTTT. This translates into CASSQLDSDTGEPFF.

This clonotype was seen many times. The genes are TRBV6-4 and TRBJ2-3; 13 nucleotides match TRBD2. CDR3 size: 15 residues. The V gene end was trimmed by 6 bases and the J gene end by 7 bases; junction bases not matched to a gene: 7. Germline CDR1 reads MRHNA; CDR2 reads SNTAGT. The CDR3 bases are TGTGCCAGCAGCGCCTCCGGGACTAGCGGGAATACGCAGTATTTT. This codes for CASSASGTSGNTQYF.

This clonotype was counted many times. This chain links TRBV27 with TRBJ2-1; 7 bases map to TRBD2. CDR3 length: 15 amino acids. Losses at the gene ends were 3 bases for V and 6 bases for J; bases not matched to a gene: 8. Germline values: CDR1 MNHEY, CDR2 SMNVEV (reference sequence). This CDR3 reads CASSFRGREGNEQFF. CDR3 DNA: TGTGCCAGCAGTTTCCGGGGGAGGGAGGGCAATGAGCAGTTCTTC.

Worth noting for this clonotype: One end of the junction is discordant with germline, which a read error may explain. V is TRBV5-4 and J is TRBJ2-7; the match to TRBD2 covers 11 bases. CDR1 and CDR2 from the germline V gene are SGHNT and YYREEE (reference sequence). The CDR3 has 15 amino acids. Here the CDR3 DNA reads TGTGCCTGCAGCTTGGGGACTAGCGGATCCTACGAGCAGTACTTC. It codes for CACSLGTSGSYEQYF. The variable domain in full, with the rest retrieved from reference TRBV5-4 and TRBJ2-7, is ETGVTQSPTHLIKTRGQQVTLRCSSQSGHNTVSWYQQALGQGPQFIFQYYREEENGRGNFPPRFSGLQFPNYSSELNVNALELDDSALYLCACSLGTSGSYEQYFGPGTRLTVT.

This clonotype has at least ten counts. A read error may produce the germline difference seen at one junction end. The CDR3 here is CASSEAQAQEF. DNA of the CDR3: TGTGCCAGCAGTGAAGCCCAAGCCCAGGAATTC. The genes are TRBV6-1 and TRBJ2-5, with D unclear. CDR1 and CDR2 (germline): MNHNS, SASEGT. The CDR3 totals 11 residues.

About this clonotype: Since a much larger clone is just one base distant, this may be a read error. The chain links TRBV2 to TRBJ1-5; D is possibly TRBD1 (5 bases). CDR3 length: 14 amino acids. V lost 8 bases to trimming and J lost 3 bases, with 14 bases between them. Germline V gene sequence: CDR1 SNHLY, CDR2 FYNNEI. The CDR3 DNA is TGTGCCAGCGGATCGACAGCCTCCAATCAGCCCCAGCATTTT. The encoded protein is CASGSTASNQPQHF.

Concerning this clonotype itself: A junction end diverges from the germline sequence, so it may reflect a read error. V and J are TRBV9 and TRBJ2-3; D is unclear. This CDR3 spans 14 amino acids. Germline loops: CDR1 SGDLS, CDR2 YYNGEE. The CDR3 DNA reads as TGTGCCAGCAGCGTGCAGAGGTTAACAGATACGCAGTGTTTT. Amino acids: CASSVQRLTDTQCF.

The table lists this clonotype with many counts. This chain joins TRBV20-1 and TRBJ2-7; TRBD1 matches 8 bases. CDR1 and CDR2 (germline): DFQATT, SNEGSKA (reference sequence). V dropped 0 bases and J dropped 3; count of bases not matched to a gene: 4. This CDR3 region has 14 residues. The CDR3 protein is CSARDQGADYEQYF. CDR3 DNA sequence: TGCAGTGCTAGAGATCAGGGGGCGGACTACGAGCAGTACTTC.

This clonotype was found many times. The chain has TRBV10-1 and TRBJ2-2, with TRBD1 matching over 8 bases. CDR1 is WNHNN and CDR2 is SYGVQD in the germline V gene (reference sequence). Trimming took 0 bases from V and 2 from J; bases not matched to a gene: 2. The CDR3 covers 16 residues. CDR3: CASSESTGANTGELFF. The CDR3 nucleotides read TGCGCCAGCAGTGAGTCGACAGGGGCCAACACCGGGGAGCTGTTTTTT.

This clonotype appeared a single time. A much larger clone lies a single base off, so this may be a read error. The chain employs TRBV27 and TRBJ2-7; D is undetermined. There are 12 residues in the CDR3. V lost 7 bases to trimming and J lost 6 bases, with 13 bases between them. Germline CDR1 reads MNHEY; CDR2 reads SMNVEV (reference sequence). CDR3 protein: CASTDALGEQYV. The DNA for the CDR3 is TGTGCCAGCACCGACGCCTTGGGCGAGCAGTACGTC.

This clonotype was counted many times. The chain recombines TRBV5-6 with TRBJ2-7; TRBD2 might be the D (6 bases). The CDR3 loop spans 14 amino acids. The germline CDR1 and CDR2 sequences are SGHDT and YYEEEE. V was pared by 4 bases and J by 3 bases, with 14 bases between. The CDR3 protein is CASSPGVGVYEQYF. For the CDR3, the DNA is TGTGCCAGCAGCCCGGGGGTGGGGGTCTACGAGCAGTACTTC. Full variable domain (missing parts from reference TRBV5-6 and TRBJ2-7): DAGVTQSPTHLIKTRGQQVTLRCSPKSGHDTVSWYQQALGQGPQFIFQYYEEEERQRGNFPDRFSGHQFPNYSSELNVNALLLGDSALYLCASSPGVGVYEQYFGPGTRLTVT.